This T cell receptor beta chain was sequenced in a study of identical twins. Broader study findings: Part of the zero-insertion signal could reflect confounding by invariant MAIT and iNKT cells. Beta out-of-frame sequences displayed a weaker excess of sharing between twins.

Template switching introduced a universal primer site, and the cDNA bore unique molecular identifiers. One entry per CDR3 protein results from TCRdb running MiXCR on the 5' RACE reads. The sample includes roughly 630,000 distinct CDR3 sequences, 7.1% seen only once; the top ten take roughly 1.6%. Comments on this clonotype: The antigen is undetermined.

Trimming shortened V by 6 bases and J by 6 bases, and 15 bases separated the two germline ends. CDR1 and CDR2 (germline): MNHNS, SASEGT. The CDR3 contains 13 residues. The sample was also reused in another study, on yellow fever vaccine responses in identical twins.

Sequencing was carried out using PBMCs. V is TRBV6-1 and J is TRBJ2-7, with a tentative D call TRBD1 (6 bases). This sequence originates from a woman aged 18-29 years in good health. The CDR3 here is CASRQGIRGEQYV. The CDR3 DNA reads as TGTGCCAGCAGGCAGGGGATTCGGGGCGAGCAGTACGTC.